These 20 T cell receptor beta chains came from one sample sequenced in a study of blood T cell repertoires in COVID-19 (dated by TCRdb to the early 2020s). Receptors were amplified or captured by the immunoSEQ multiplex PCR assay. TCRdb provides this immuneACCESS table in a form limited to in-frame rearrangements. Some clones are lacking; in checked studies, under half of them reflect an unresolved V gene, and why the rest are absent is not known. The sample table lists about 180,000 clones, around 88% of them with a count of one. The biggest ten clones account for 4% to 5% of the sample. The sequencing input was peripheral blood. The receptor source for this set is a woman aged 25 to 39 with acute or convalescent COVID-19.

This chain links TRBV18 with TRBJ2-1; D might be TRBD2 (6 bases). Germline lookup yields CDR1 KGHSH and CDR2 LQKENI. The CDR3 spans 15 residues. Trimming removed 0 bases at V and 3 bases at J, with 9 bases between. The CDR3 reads CASSPPAGIYNEQFF. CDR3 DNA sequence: TGTGCCAGCTCACCACCGGCGGGGATCTACAATGAGCAGTTCTTC.

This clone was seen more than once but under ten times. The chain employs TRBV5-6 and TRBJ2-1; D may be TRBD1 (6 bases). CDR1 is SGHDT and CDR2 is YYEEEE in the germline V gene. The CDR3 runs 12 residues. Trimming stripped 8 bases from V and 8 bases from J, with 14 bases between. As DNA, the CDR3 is TGTGCCAGTAACAGGGATTTTGATGAGCAGTTCTTC. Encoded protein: CASNRDFDEQFF.

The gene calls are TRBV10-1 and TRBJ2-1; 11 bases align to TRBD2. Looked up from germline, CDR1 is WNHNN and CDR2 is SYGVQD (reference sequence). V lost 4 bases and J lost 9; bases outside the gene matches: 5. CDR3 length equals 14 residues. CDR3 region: CASSGLTSGSEQFF. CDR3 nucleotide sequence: TGCGCCAGCAGTGGGCTTACTAGCGGGAGTGAGCAGTTCTTC.

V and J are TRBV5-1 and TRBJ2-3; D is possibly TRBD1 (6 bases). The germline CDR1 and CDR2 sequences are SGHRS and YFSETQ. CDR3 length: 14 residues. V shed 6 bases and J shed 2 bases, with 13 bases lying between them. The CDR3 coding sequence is TGCGCCAGCACAACAGGGCTCACCACAGATACGCAGTATTTT. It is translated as CASTTGLTTDTQYF.

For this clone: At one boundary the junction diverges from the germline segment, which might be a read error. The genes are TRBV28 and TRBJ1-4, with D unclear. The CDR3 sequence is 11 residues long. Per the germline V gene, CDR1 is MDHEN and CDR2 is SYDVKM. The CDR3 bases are TGTGCCAGCAGTTTATTCCGGGAAGTTATTTTT. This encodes CASSLFREVIF.

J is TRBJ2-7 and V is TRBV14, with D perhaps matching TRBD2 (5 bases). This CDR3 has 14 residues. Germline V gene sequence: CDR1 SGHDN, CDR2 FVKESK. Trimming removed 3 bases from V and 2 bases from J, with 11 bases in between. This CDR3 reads CASSQTIRTYEQYF. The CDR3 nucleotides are TGTGCCAGCAGCCAGACTATAAGAACCTACGAGCAGTACTTC.

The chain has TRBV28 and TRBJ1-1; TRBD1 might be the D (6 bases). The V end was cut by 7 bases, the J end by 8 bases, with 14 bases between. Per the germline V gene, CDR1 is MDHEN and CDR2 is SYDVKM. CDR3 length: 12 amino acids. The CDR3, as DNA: TGTGCCAGCACCCCCCTAGGACAGGAAGCTTTCTTT. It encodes CASTPLGQEAFF.

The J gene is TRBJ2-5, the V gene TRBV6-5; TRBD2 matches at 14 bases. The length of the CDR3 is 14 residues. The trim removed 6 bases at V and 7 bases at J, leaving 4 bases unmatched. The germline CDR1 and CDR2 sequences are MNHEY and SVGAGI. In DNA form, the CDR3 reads TGTGCCAGCAGAGGACTAGCGGGAGGAGGGACCCAGTACTTC. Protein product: CASRGLAGGGTQYF.

CDR3 coding DNA: TGCGCCAGCAGCGATGGCAGGCTGGATGGCTACACCTTC. Translating it yields CASSDGRLDGYTF. This chain connects TRBV5-1 to TRBJ1-2; no firm D call. CDR1 and CDR2 (germline): SGHRS, YFSETQ. The V and J ends lost 4 bases and 6 bases respectively, with 13 bases between them. CDR3 length equals 13 residues.

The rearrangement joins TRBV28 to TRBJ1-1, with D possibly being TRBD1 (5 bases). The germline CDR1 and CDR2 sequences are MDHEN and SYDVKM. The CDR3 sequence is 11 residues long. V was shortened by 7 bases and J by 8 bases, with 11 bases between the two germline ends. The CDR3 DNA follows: TGTGCCAGCACCACCGGGGGGGAAGCTTTCTTT. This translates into CASTTGGEAFF.

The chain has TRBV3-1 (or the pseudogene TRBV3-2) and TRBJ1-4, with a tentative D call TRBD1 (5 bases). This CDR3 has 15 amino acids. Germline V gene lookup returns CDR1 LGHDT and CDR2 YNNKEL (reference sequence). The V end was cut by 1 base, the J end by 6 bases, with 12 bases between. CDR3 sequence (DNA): TGTGCCAGCAGCCAAGCCCCTGGGGGGGATGAAAAACTGTTTTTT. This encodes CASSQAPGGDEKLFF.

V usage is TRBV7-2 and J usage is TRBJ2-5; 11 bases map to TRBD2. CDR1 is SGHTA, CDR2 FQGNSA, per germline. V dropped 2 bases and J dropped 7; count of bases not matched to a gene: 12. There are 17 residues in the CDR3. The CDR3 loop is CASSLNALAGASGTQYF. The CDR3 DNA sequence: TGTGCCAGCAGCTTAAATGCACTAGCGGGAGCCTCTGGGACCCAGTACTTC. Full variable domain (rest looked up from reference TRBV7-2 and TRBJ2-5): GAGVSQSPSNKVTEKGKDVELRCDPISGHTALYWYRQSLGQGLEFLIYFQGNSAPDKSGLPSDRFSAERTGGSVSTLTIQRTQQEDSAVYLCASSLNALAGASGTQYFGPGTRLLVL.

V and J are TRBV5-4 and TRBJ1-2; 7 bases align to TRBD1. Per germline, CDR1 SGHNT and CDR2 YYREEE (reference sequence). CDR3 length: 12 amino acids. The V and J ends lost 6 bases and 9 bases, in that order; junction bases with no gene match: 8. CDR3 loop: CASNPRGQSYTF. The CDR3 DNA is TGTGCCAGCAACCCTCGGGGACAGAGCTACACCTTC.

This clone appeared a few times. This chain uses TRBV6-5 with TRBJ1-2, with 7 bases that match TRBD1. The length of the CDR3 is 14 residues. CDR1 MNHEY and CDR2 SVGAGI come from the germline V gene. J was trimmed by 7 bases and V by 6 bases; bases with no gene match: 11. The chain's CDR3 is CASRPRGRVGGYTF. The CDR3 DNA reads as TGTGCCAGCAGGCCTAGGGGGCGCGTCGGTGGCTACACCTTC.

The CDR3 DNA is TGTGCCAGCAGCCAAGGCCTGGGGGGACGCACCGGGGAGCTGTTTTTT. Amino acids: CASSQGLGGRTGELFF. This rearrangement joins TRBV3-1 (or the pseudogene TRBV3-2) to TRBJ2-2; the D gene is possibly TRBD2 (6 bases). V was trimmed by 1 base and J by 4 bases, leaving 13 bases between them. The germline V gene has CDR1 LGHDT and CDR2 YNNKEL (reference sequence). CDR3 length: 16 amino acids.

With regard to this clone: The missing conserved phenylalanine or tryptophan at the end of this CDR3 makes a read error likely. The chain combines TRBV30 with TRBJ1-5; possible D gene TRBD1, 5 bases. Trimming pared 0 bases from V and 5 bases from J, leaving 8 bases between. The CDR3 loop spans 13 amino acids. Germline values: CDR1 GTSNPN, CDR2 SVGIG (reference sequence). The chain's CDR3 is CAWSVQEDQPQHL. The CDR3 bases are TGTGCCTGGAGTGTACAGGAAGATCAGCCCCAGCATCTT.

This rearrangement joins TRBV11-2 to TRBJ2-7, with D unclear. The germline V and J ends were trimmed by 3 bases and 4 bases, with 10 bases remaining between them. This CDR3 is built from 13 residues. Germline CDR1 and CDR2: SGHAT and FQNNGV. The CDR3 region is CASSLLLRYEQYF. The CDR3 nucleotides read TGTGCCAGCAGCTTGTTACTGAGATACGAGCAGTACTTC.

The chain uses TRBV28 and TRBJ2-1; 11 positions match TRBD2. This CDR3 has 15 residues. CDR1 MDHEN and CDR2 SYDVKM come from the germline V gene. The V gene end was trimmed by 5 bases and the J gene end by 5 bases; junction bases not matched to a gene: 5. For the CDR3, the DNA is TGTGCCAGCAGTCCCGGGACTAGCGGACACAATGAGCAGTTCTTC. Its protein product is CASSPGTSGHNEQFF.

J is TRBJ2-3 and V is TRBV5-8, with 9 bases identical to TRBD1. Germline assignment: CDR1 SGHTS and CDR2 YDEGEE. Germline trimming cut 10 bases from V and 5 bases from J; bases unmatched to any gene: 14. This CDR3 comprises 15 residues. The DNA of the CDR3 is TGTGCCGCAACAAAAGGGGACAGGGTTGGAGATACGCAGTATTTT. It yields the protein CAATKGDRVGDTQYF.

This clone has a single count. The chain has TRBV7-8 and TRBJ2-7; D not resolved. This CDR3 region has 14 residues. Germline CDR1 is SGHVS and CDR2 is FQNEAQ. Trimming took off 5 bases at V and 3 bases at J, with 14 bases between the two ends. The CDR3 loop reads CASSLHGGYYEQYF. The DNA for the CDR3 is TGTGCCAGCAGCCTCCATGGCGGCTACTACGAGCAGTACTTC.